The clone carrying this TCR beta chain has a handful of counts. In germline, CDR1 is MGHRA, CDR2 YSYEKL. CDR3 length: 15 amino acids. V lost 0 bases and J lost 0, with 8 bases in between. MiXCR, applied by TCRdb to the RT-PCR reads, yields one record per CDR3 protein. The table has approximately 170,000 distinct CDR3 sequences, approximately 12% seen once. These data come from a study of response to subunit inactivated influenza vaccine. These same data were also listed under a study on T cells expressing NK-cell markers. From that report: Beta-chain TCR cDNA was generated via 5'RACE template switching with UMIs. Out of eight donors sequenced, seven tested HCMV-seropositive and the remaining one seronegative.

V is TRBV4-1 and J is TRBJ1-1; D call uncertain. The material sequenced was CD8+ T cells sorted from PBMCs, taken about 13 days after vaccination. This sequence was found in a man aged 45-65 years who received an inactivated influenza vaccine. CDR3 bases: TGCGCCAGCAGCCAAGATTGGCGGATGAACACTGAAGCTTTCTTT. This codes for CASSQDWRMNTEAFF.